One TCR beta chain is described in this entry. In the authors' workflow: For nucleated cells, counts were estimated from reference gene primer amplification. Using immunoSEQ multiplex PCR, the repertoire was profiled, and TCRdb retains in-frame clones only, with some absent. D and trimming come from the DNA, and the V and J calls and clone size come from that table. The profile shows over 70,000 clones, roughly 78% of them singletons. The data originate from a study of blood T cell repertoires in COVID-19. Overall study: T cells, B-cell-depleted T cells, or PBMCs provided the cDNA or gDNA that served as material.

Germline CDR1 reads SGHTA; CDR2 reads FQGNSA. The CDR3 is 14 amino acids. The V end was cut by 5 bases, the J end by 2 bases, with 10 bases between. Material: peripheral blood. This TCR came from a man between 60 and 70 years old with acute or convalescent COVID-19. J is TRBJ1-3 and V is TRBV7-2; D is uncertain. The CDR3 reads CASSPIMAGNTIYF. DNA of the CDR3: TGTGCCAGCAGCCCTATAATGGCTGGAAACACCATATATTTT.